This T cell receptor (beta chain) was identified during a study of control samples from healthy donors and cancer patients. The sample holds a few counts of this clone. CDR1 is LNHDA, CDR2 SQIVND, per germline (reference sequence). The CDR3 consists of 14 residues. V was pared by 5 bases and J by 3 bases, with 13 bases between. Using immunoSEQ multiplex PCR, the repertoire was profiled, and TCRdb retains in-frame clones only, with some absent. Among 130,000 or so clones, about 93% were seen once, and the ten largest hold 2% to 3%. This receptor was identified in a man aged 40-49 years in good health. V gene TRBV19 combines with J gene TRBJ1-1; a weak D match, TRBD1 (6 bases). Sequencing was done on a sample of blood. CDR3 in DNA: TGTGCCAGTAGTCGTCAGGGGTGGGACACTGAAGCTTTCTTT. The encoded protein is CASSRQGWDTEAFF.